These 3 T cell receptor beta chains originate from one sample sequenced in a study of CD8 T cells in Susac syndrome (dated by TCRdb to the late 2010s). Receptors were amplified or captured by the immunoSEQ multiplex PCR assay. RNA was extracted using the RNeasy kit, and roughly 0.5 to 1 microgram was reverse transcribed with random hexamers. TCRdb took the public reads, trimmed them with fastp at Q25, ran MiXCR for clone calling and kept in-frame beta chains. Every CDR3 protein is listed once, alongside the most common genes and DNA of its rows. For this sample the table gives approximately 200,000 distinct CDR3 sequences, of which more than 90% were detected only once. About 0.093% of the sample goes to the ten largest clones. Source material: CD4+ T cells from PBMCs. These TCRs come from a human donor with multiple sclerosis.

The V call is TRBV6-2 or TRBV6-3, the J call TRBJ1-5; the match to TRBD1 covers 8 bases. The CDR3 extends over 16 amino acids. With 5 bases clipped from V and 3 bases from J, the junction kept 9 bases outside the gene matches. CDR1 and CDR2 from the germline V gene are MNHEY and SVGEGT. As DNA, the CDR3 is TGTGCCAGCAGTCCTCACAGGGGGGTGGACAATCAGCCCCAGCATTTT. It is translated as CASSPHRGVDNQPQHF.

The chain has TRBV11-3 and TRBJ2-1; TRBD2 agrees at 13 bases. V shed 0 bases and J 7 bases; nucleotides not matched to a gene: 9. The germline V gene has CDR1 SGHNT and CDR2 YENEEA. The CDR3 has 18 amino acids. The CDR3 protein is CASSLEPALAGGPNEQFF. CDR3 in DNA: TGTGCCAGCAGCTTAGAACCGGCACTAGCGGGGGGGCCTAATGAGCAGTTCTTC.

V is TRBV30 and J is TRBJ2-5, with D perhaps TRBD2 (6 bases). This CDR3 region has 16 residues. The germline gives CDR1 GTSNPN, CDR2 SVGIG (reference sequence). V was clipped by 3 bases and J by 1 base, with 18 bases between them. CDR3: CAWRTVGTPTQETQYF. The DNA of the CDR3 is TGTGCCTGGAGGACCGTAGGGACTCCGACCCAAGAGACCCAGTACTTC. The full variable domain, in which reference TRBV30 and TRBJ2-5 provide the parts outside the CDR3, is SQTIHQWPATLVQPVGSPLSLECTVEGTSNPNLYWYRQAAGRGLQLLFYSVGIGQISSEVPQNLSASRPQDRQFILSSKKLLLSDSGFYLCAWRTVGTPTQETQYFGPGTRLLVL.